A selection of T cell receptor beta chains follows, all from one sample in a study of blood T cell repertoires in COVID-19. Profiled with immunoSEQ multiplex PCR; TCRdb holds only in-frame clones, not every one. The data contain 150,000 to 200,000 clones, approximately 83% of them singletons. Sequenced: peripheral blood. Source of these receptors: a human donor with active or convalescent COVID-19. The donor label of this sample is uncertain. Both conserved end residues are part of each CDR3. The order of the fields is clone size, D gene, V gene, J gene, CDR3 length, CDR3 protein, CDR3 DNA. A D gene is named only where the DNA matches it firmly. Clone size is not always given. Where it is, it says once, few, many or a class for expanded clones.

abundance: .
d_gene: .
v_gene: TRBV15
j_gene: TRBJ2-5
len: 11
CDR3aa: CATSRDETPYF
CDR3nt: TGTGCCACCAGCAGAGATGAGACACCGTACTTC

abundance: .
d_gene: TRBD1
v_gene: TRBV28
j_gene: TRBJ1-4
len: 15
CDR3aa: CASSSGGTGEEKLFF
CDR3nt: TGTGCCAGCAGTTCGGGGGGGACAGGGGAGGAAAAACTGTTTTTT

abundance: .
d_gene: TRBD2
v_gene: TRBV5-4
j_gene: TRBJ2-2
len: 17
CDR3aa: CASSPSGLARLTGELFF
CDR3nt: TGTGCCAGCAGCCCCTCGGGACTAGCAAGGCTGACCGGGGAGCTGTTTTTT

abundance: .
d_gene: .
v_gene: TRBV4-2
j_gene: TRBJ2-7
len: 14
CDR3aa: CASSQVSPPYEQYF
CDR3nt: TGTGCCAGCAGCCAAGTCTCCCCTCCCTACGAGCAGTACTTC

abundance: .
d_gene: .
v_gene: TRBV5-4
j_gene: TRBJ2-5
len: 16
CDR3aa: CASSRGLGGRQETQYF
CDR3nt: TGTGCCAGCAGCAGGGGGCTCGGAGGGCGACAAGAGACCCAGTACTTC

abundance: .
d_gene: .
v_gene: TRBV19
j_gene: TRBJ1-1
len: 13
CDR3aa: CASVGETNTEAFF
CDR3nt: TGTGCCAGTGTCGGGGAAACGAACACTGAAGCTTTCTTT

abundance: .
d_gene: TRBD1
v_gene: TRBV5-1
j_gene: TRBJ1-3
len: 14
CDR3aa: CASSEDRGGNTIYF
CDR3nt: TGCGCCAGCAGCGAGGACAGGGGTGGAAACACCATATATTTT

abundance: .
d_gene: TRBD2
v_gene: TRBV29-1
j_gene: TRBJ2-1
len: 17
CDR3aa: CSVESLAGGPGYNEQFF
CDR3nt: TGCAGCGTTGAAAGCCTAGCGGGGGGGCCAGGATACAATGAGCAGTTCTTC

abundance: .
d_gene: TRBD2
v_gene: TRBV4-2
j_gene: TRBJ2-1
len: 16
CDR3aa: CASSQDRLAVYNEQFF
CDR3nt: TGTGCCAGCAGCCAAGACCGGCTAGCGGTATACAATGAGCAGTTCTTC

abundance: .
d_gene: TRBD1
v_gene: TRBV3-1/TRBV3-2
j_gene: TRBJ2-7
len: 15
CDR3aa: CASSLRQGALNEQYF
CDR3nt: TGTGCCAGCAGCCTCAGACAGGGGGCTCTCAACGAGCAGTACTTC

abundance: .
d_gene: TRBD1
v_gene: TRBV13
j_gene: TRBJ2-1
len: 15
CDR3aa: CASTSTGGTYNEQFF
CDR3nt: TGTGCCAGCACCTCGACAGGGGGTACCTACAATGAGCAGTTCTTC

abundance: many
d_gene: TRBD1
v_gene: TRBV5-6
j_gene: TRBJ1-1
len: 14
CDR3aa: CASSFGQGSLVAFF
CDR3nt: TGTGCCAGCAGCTTTGGACAGGGGAGTCTAGTAGCTTTCTTT

abundance: once
d_gene: TRBD1
v_gene: TRBV5-1
j_gene: TRBJ2-1
len: 13
CDR3aa: CASSDVQGDEQFF
CDR3nt: TGCGCCAGCAGCGACGTCCAGGGGGATGAGCAGTTCTTC

abundance: .
d_gene: .
v_gene: TRBV6-5
j_gene: TRBJ1-2
len: 16
CDR3aa: CASSYNSGFGAYGYTF
CDR3nt: TGTGCCAGCAGTTACAATTCAGGGTTTGGTGCCTATGGCTACACCTTC

abundance: .
d_gene: TRBD2
v_gene: TRBV12-3/TRBV12-4
j_gene: TRBJ2-7
len: 13
CDR3aa: CASRLAEAYEQYF
CDR3nt: TGTGCCAGCCGCCTAGCGGAGGCCTACGAGCAGTACTTC

abundance: .
d_gene: .
v_gene: TRBV6-5
j_gene: TRBJ1-5
len: 14
CDR3aa: CASTRRSRNQPQHF
CDR3nt: TGTGCCAGCACCCGAAGGAGCCGGAATCAGCCCCAGCATTTT

abundance: .
d_gene: .
v_gene: TRBV7-9
j_gene: TRBJ1-1
len: 14
CDR3aa: CASSLAQRNTEAFF
CDR3nt: TGTGCCAGCAGCTTAGCGCAGCGGAACACTGAAGCTTTCTTT

abundance: .
d_gene: .
v_gene: TRBV19
j_gene: TRBJ1-3
len: 15
CDR3aa: CASNQERSAGNTIYF
CDR3nt: TGTGCCTCGAATCAAGAGAGATCGGCTGGAAACACCATATATTTT

abundance: few
d_gene: TRBD2
v_gene: TRBV19
j_gene: TRBJ2-1
len: 13
CDR3aa: CARGRERNNEQFF
CDR3nt: TGTGCCAGGGGGCGGGAGCGGAACAATGAGCAGTTCTTC

abundance: once
d_gene: TRBD2
v_gene: TRBV28
j_gene: TRBJ2-5
len: 16
CDR3aa: CASSIPLAGAGETQYF
CDR3nt: TGTGCCAGCAGTATCCCCCTAGCGGGGGCCGGAGAGACCCAGTACTTC

abundance: .
d_gene: .
v_gene: TRBV5-6
j_gene: TRBJ1-2
len: 14
CDR3aa: CASSLEYTGYGYTF
CDR3nt: TGTGCCAGCAGCTTGGAATATACAGGGTATGGCTACACCTTC

abundance: .
d_gene: .
v_gene: TRBV6-2/TRBV6-3
j_gene: TRBJ1-5
len: 13
CDR3aa: CASSDRRNQPQHF
CDR3nt: TGTGCCAGCAGCGACAGACGCAATCAGCCCCAGCATTTT

abundance: .
d_gene: .
v_gene: TRBV3-1/TRBV3-2
j_gene: TRBJ2-7
len: 17
CDR3aa: CASSQEVLRPRIYEQYF
CDR3nt: TGTGCCAGCAGCCAAGAGGTCCTCCGCCCCAGGATTTACGAGCAGTACTTC

abundance: few
d_gene: .
v_gene: TRBV29-1
j_gene: TRBJ2-7
len: 12
CDR3aa: CSAEAGGYEQYF
CDR3nt: TGCAGCGCCGAAGCCGGGGGATACGAGCAGTACTTC

abundance: .
d_gene: TRBD2
v_gene: TRBV4-2
j_gene: TRBJ2-7
len: 15
CDR3aa: CASSQETRGGGEQYF
CDR3nt: TGTGCCAGCAGCCAAGAAACGCGGGGGGGCGGCGAGCAGTACTTC

abundance: .
d_gene: .
v_gene: TRBV19
j_gene: TRBJ1-4
len: 15
CDR3aa: CASSILNGLNEKLFF
CDR3nt: TGTGCCAGTAGTATATTGAACGGACTTAATGAAAAACTGTTTTTT

abundance: .
d_gene: .
v_gene: TRBV24-1
j_gene: TRBJ2-1
len: 14
CDR3aa: CATRARAGGNEQFF
CDR3nt: TGTGCCACCAGGGCGAGGGCGGGTGGAAATGAGCAGTTCTTC

abundance: .
d_gene: TRBD1
v_gene: TRBV6-5
j_gene: TRBJ2-5
len: 15
CDR3aa: CASTDGTGGFETQYF
CDR3nt: TGTGCCAGCACCGACGGGACAGGGGGCTTCGAGACCCAGTACTTC

abundance: few
d_gene: TRBD2
v_gene: TRBV10-3
j_gene: TRBJ2-1
len: 17
CDR3aa: CAIRGGLASSSYNEQFF
CDR3nt: TGTGCCATCAGAGGTGGACTAGCCTCGAGCTCCTACAATGAGCAGTTCTTC

abundance: .
d_gene: .
v_gene: TRBV13
j_gene: TRBJ1-1
len: 14
CDR3aa: CASSSSGQNTEAFF
CDR3nt: TGTGCCAGCAGCTCCTCGGGACAGAACACTGAAGCTTTCTTT

abundance: .
d_gene: .
v_gene: TRBV6-5
j_gene: TRBJ1-2
len: 16
CDR3aa: CASSYSMGAGTYGYTF
CDR3nt: TGTGCCAGCAGTTACTCCATGGGGGCCGGGACCTATGGCTACACCTTC

abundance: .
d_gene: .
v_gene: TRBV6-5
j_gene: TRBJ2-7
len: 12
CDR3aa: CASSLLGYEQYF
CDR3nt: TGTGCCAGCAGTCTCCTAGGCTACGAGCAGTACTTC

abundance: .
d_gene: .
v_gene: TRBV7-9
j_gene: TRBJ2-5
len: 14
CDR3aa: CASTYQGGQETQYF
CDR3nt: TGTGCCAGCACCTATCAAGGGGGCCAAGAGACCCAGTACTTC

abundance: .
d_gene: .
v_gene: TRBV18
j_gene: TRBJ1-3
len: 16
CDR3aa: CASSPRTASSGNTIYF
CDR3nt: TGTGCCAGCTCACCCAGAACCGCCAGCTCTGGAAACACCATATATTTT

abundance: .
d_gene: TRBD1
v_gene: TRBV11-2
j_gene: TRBJ1-1
len: 12
CDR3aa: CASSTQTGQAFF
CDR3nt: TGTGCCAGCAGCACACAGACAGGGCAAGCTTTCTTT

abundance: .
d_gene: .
v_gene: TRBV20-1
j_gene: TRBJ2-7
len: 11
CDR3aa: CSVRQSYEQYF
CDR3nt: TGCAGTGTTAGACAATCCTACGAGCAGTACTTC